The entry below describes one T cell receptor (beta chain). The specificity of this receptor is unknown. No base quality values were provided; no much bigger clone lies one nucleotide off. Measured from the cysteine to the phenylalanine, the CDR3 is 19 residues long. Kept here is only the CDR3 DNA, which spans 57 bases and is read in frame from base 1. CDR1 and CDR2 (MNHEY, SMNVEV) derive from the germline V gene (reference sequence). Clipping removes 6 bases from V and 1 base from J, with 12 as the unmatched junction base count. These data are taken from a study of OX40 agonist ivuxolimab in advanced cancers. About the full investigation: Ivuxolimab, which targeted the costimulatory receptor OX40 (CD134), was an agonistic, fully human IgG2 monoclonal antibody. Intravenous ivuxolimab was administered to patients every 2 weeks at six dose levels: 0.01, 0.1, 0.3, 1.5, 3 and 10 mg/kg. Of the 50 to 55 dose-escalation patients, hepatocellular carcinoma was present in about 20, melanoma in around 15, renal cell carcinoma in 9 and head and neck cancer in 9. In the dose-escalation cohort, 65% to 90% of patients were male, and the mean age was approximately 64 years, with a range of about 23 to 90. Patients were allowed to have had prior anti-PD-1, anti-PD-L1 or anti-CTLA-4 therapy, and 30% to 50% of the dose-escalation patients had previously received checkpoint inhibitors. Partial responses occurred in three dose-escalation patients: two with cutaneous melanoma and one with hepatocellular carcinoma. Peripheral TCRbeta sequencing aimed to test whether ivuxolimab altered TCR sequence diversity and caused clonal T-cell expansion. The monotherapy dose-escalation portion (N of about 50 patients) of the phase I ivuxolimab trial is reported in the paper. Broad study findings and their caveats: After ivuxolimab, CD8+ T cells had more expanded clones than CD4+ T cells on average. Low levels of normalized T-cell clonal expansion were also seen in some nonresponding patients. In partial responders in the 0.1-3.0 mg/kg groups, normalized peripheral clonal expansion was found to be among the lowest, especially among CD8+ T cells. The antigen specificity of the clonally expanded peripheral T cells was not determined. At doses of 0.1 to 3.0 mg/kg, clonal expansion of both CD4+ and CD8+ blood T cells was observed from baseline to week 6.

Genomic DNA was extracted from sorted cells for sequencing of the TCRbeta CDR3 region. TCRbeta CDR3 regions were sequenced using the immunoSEQ Assay. Here the immuneACCESS table is served through TCRdb, limited to in-frame sequences with V and J called. Missing clones are a known gap in these copies; in checked studies unresolved V genes cover under half, and the rest lacks a known reason. The sample table lists approximately 82,000 clones, 75% to 90% of them with a count of one. The ten largest clonotypes hold 0.75% to 1% of the sample. Patients with autoimmune disease history or receiving systemic immunosuppression were excluded from the trial. In every dose cohort, peripheral blood was drawn for TCR sequencing at baseline, cycle 4 day 1, and cycle 7 day 1. The samples were taken from a phase I, first-in-human, multicenter, open-label dose-escalation trial of ivuxolimab. Adults with locally advanced or metastatic melanoma, renal cell, hepatocellular, or head and neck squamous cell carcinoma were enrolled in the trial. CD4+ and CD8+ T cells were sorted separately from peripheral blood before TCR sequencing.

The clonotype was recovered from an adult with an advanced solid tumor such as melanoma, head and neck, liver or kidney cancer. Sequenced here: CD4+ or CD8+ T cells sorted from blood, sampled in a trial of the OX40 agonist ivuxolimab. The V and J segments used are TRBV27 and TRBJ2-1, and TRBD2 matches 13 of the central bases. Here is the DNA: TGTGCCAGCAGCCCTTGGGGGGGGACTAGCGGGGAGTCCTACAATGAGCAGTTCTTC. It encodes CASSPWGGTSGESYNEQFF.